The clone carrying this T cell receptor (beta chain) has just a few counts. The antigen is not known. This entry comes from a study of T-cell memory formation after mild COVID-19. From 5'RACE with constant-segment primers came TCR alpha and TCR beta cDNA libraries that carried sample barcodes and UMIs. TCRdb itself ran the 5' RACE reads through MiXCR, one entry per CDR3 protein. Altogether hundreds of thousands of distinct CDR3 sequences are present, about 23% being singletons, with the ten largest covering around 12%. CDR1 and CDR2 (germline): SGHRS, YFSETQ. V lost 2 bases and J 7 bases, leaving 16 bases between the germline ends. The CDR3 length is 14 residues. Overall study findings and caveats: While clones contracting from day 15 to 85 were balanced between CD4 and CD8, later expanders leaned CD4+.

The sequence was collected from an adult woman who had mild COVID-19 (a few samples of this study predate the infection). Cell type and time point are not known. The chain couples TRBV5-1 to TRBJ2-7; D uncertain. Source material: PBMCs or a T cell subset sorted from them (not recorded which). DNA of the CDR3: TGCGCCAGCAGCTTTACGGGCGAGGTCTGGGAGCAGTACTTC. Protein: CASSFTGEVWEQYF.